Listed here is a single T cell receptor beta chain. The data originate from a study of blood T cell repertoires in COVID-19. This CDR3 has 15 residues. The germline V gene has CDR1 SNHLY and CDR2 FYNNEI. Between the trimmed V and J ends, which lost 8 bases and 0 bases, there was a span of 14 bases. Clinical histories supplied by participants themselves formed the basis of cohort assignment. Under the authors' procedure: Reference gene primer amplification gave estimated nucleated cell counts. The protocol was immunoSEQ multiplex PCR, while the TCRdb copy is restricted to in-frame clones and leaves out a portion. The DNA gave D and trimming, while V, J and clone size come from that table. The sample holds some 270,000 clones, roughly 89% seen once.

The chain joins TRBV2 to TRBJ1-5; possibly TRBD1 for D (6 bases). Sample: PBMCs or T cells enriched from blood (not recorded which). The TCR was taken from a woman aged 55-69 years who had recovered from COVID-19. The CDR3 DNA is TGTGCCAGCCGGACAGACAATTATAGCAATCAGCCCCAGCATTTT. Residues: CASRTDNYSNQPQHF. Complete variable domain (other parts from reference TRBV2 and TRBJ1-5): EPEVTQTPSHQVTQMGQEVILRCVPISNHLYFYWYRQILGQKVEFLVSFYNNEISEKSEIFDDQFSVERPDGSNFTLKIRSTKLEDSAMYFCASRTDNYSNQPQHFGDGTRLSIL.